These 32 T cell receptor beta chains originate from one sample sequenced in a study of blood T cell repertoires in COVID-19 (dated by TCRdb to 2020 to 2021). The library relied on the immunoSEQ multiplex PCR assay. Held by TCRdb, this immuneACCESS table contains in-frame sequences only and omits some clones. Under half of the omission traces to an unresolved V gene where checked; the cause of the rest is unknown. The sample table holds around 300,000 clones, of which 85% to 90% were seen once. The top ten hold roughly 6.1% of the sample. The specimen was peripheral blood. These receptors were collected from a woman aged 45-65 years with COVID-19, enrolled during active disease.

This sequence joins TRBV6-4 and TRBJ1-1, with 10 bases fitting TRBD1. Trimming took 0 bases from V and 0 from J; bases not matched to a gene: 1. Germline-derived CDR1 and CDR2 are MRHNA and SNTAGT. The length of the CDR3 is 16 residues. Here the CDR3 DNA reads TGTGCCAGCAGTGACTCGGGACAGGGGATGAACACTGAAGCTTTCTTT. Encoded protein: CASSDSGQGMNTEAFF.

In this sample, this clone turned up a few times. The chain couples TRBV7-2 to TRBJ2-7; D may be TRBD1 (6 bases). Germline V CDR1 and CDR2: SGHTA, FQGNSA. The CDR3 has 15 amino acids. V was pared by 2 bases and J by 2 bases, with 13 bases between. The CDR3 sequence: CASSLWPGETYEQYF. For the CDR3, the DNA is TGTGCCAGCAGCTTATGGCCAGGGGAAACCTACGAGCAGTACTTC.

This clone was observed a handful of times. The V and J genes are TRBV5-6 and TRBJ2-1; D is ambiguous. V was cut by 3 bases and J by 10 bases, with 8 bases left in between. Germline V gene lookup returns CDR1 SGHDT and CDR2 YYEEEE. The CDR3 runs 11 residues. CDR3 residues: CASSSTREQFF. CDR3 DNA sequence: TGTGCCAGCAGCTCAACCCGGGAGCAGTTCTTC.

The chain couples TRBV6-5 to TRBJ2-1, with no clear D. This CDR3 has 16 residues. CDR1 and CDR2 from the germline V gene are MNHEY and SVGAGI. Trimming removed 4 bases at V and 0 bases at J, with 13 bases between. CDR3 region: CASSLTLRSSYNEQFF. In nucleotides, the CDR3 is TGTGCCAGCAGTTTAACGTTGCGGAGCTCCTACAATGAGCAGTTCTTC.

This rearrangement joins TRBV19 to TRBJ2-6; D ambiguous. The germline gives CDR1 LNHDA, CDR2 SQIVND (reference sequence). The V end was cut by 3 bases, the J end by 4 bases, with 4 bases between. CDR3 length: 13 residues. The CDR3: CASSIPGANVLTF. The CDR3 DNA reads as TGTGCCAGTAGTATCCCAGGGGCCAACGTCCTGACTTTC.

This clone occurred once. The CDR3 DNA reads TGTGCCACCGCCCCGACTAGCGGGATATCGGAGCAGTTCTTC. Translated, it gives CATAPTSGISEQFF. The chain carries TRBV6-4 and TRBJ2-1, with 11 bases fitting TRBD2. J lost 10 bases, V lost 10 bases, and 12 bases had no gene match. The CDR3 covers 14 residues. The germline V gene encodes CDR1 MRHNA and CDR2 SNTAGT.

The V call is TRBV21-1, the J call TRBJ2-7; the table gives TRBD2 as D, unverified against the DNA. TRBV21-1 is a pseudogene locus. This CDR3 contains 18 residues. CDR3 protein: CASSRTGREGPGSYEQYF. The CDR3, as DNA: TGTGCCAGCAGCAGAACCGGGCGGGAGGGCCCCGGCTCCTACGAGCAGTACTTC.

The chain uses TRBV9 and TRBJ2-5; 11 bases fit TRBD2. J gave up 4 bases and V 0 bases, and 2 bases lay outside the gene matches. Germline loops: CDR1 SGDLS, CDR2 YYNGEE. The CDR3 consists of 15 residues. CDR3 coding DNA: TGTGCCAGCAGCGTAGGAGGACTAGCGGGAGAGACCCAGTACTTC. It translates to CASSVGGLAGETQYF.

This clone was counted between two and nine times. Other nucleotide sequences from this sample produce the same CDR3. The rearrangement links TRBV20-1 to TRBJ1-4; perhaps TRBD1 as D (6 bases). V lost 6 bases and J 6 bases, leaving 8 bases between the germline ends. Germline V CDR1 and CDR2: DFQATT, SNEGSKA (reference sequence). The CDR3 has 11 amino acids. CDR3 DNA: TGCAGTGCGTGGACAGATGAAAAACTGTTTTTT. Encoded protein: CSAWTDEKLFF.

V and J are TRBV5-1 and TRBJ2-3, with D possibly matching TRBD1 (6 bases). The CDR3 extends over 16 amino acids. Trimming cost V 4 bases and J 5 bases, with 20 bases left between them. CDR1 is SGHRS, CDR2 YFSETQ, per germline. This CDR3 is CASSTALPGEKDTQYF. CDR3 sequence (DNA): TGCGCCAGCAGCACAGCATTACCAGGGGAGAAAGATACGCAGTATTTT.

The chain is built from TRBV19 and TRBJ1-1, with D unresolved. The germline gives CDR1 LNHDA, CDR2 SQIVND (reference sequence). CDR3 length equals 14 residues. Trimming stripped 5 bases from V and 1 base from J, with 11 bases between. The CDR3 DNA reads as TGTGCCAGTAGTGGCAGAGGAGGGAACACTGAAGCTTTCTTT. As protein: CASSGRGGNTEAFF. Supplemented by reference TRBV19 and TRBJ1-1, the full variable domain reads DGGITQSPKYLFRKEGQNVTLSCEQNLNHDAMYWYRQDPGQGLRLIYYSQIVNDFQKGDIAEGYSVSREKKESFPLTVTSAQKNPTAFYLCASSGRGGNTEAFFGQGTRLTVV.

This rearrangement joins TRBV3-1 (or the pseudogene TRBV3-2) to TRBJ1-2; D may be TRBD1 (6 bases). The CDR3 is 16 amino acids. Germline-derived CDR1 and CDR2 are LGHDT and YNNKEL (reference sequence). Between the trimmed V and J ends, which lost 4 bases and 4 bases, there was a span of 19 bases. The CDR3: CASSPRRDTYSYGYTF. The CDR3 DNA is TGTGCCAGCAGCCCTCGCAGGGACACCTATTCCTATGGCTACACCTTC.

This chain uses TRBV20-1 with TRBJ2-1; 11 bases match TRBD2. CDR1 is DFQATT, CDR2 SNEGSKA, per germline (reference sequence). Trimming cost V 3 bases and J 3 bases; bases outside gene matches: 7. CDR3 length equals 16 residues. The CDR3 bases are TGCAGTGCTAGTAAGCTAGCGGGAGGATACTACAATGAGCAGTTCTTC. This translates into CSASKLAGGYYNEQFF.

This chain links TRBV2 with TRBJ2-1, with 7 nucleotides matching TRBD1. V gave up 7 bases and J gave up 0 bases; unmatched junction bases: 3. CDR3 length equals 14 residues. In germline, CDR1 is SNHLY, CDR2 FYNNEI. DNA of the CDR3: TGTGCCAGCAACAGGGGTAGCTCCTACAATGAGCAGTTCTTC. Amino acid sequence: CASNRGSSYNEQFF.

The count of this clone is one. J is TRBJ1-1 and V is TRBV18; unclear D gene. This CDR3 has 12 amino acids. Germline CDR1 KGHSH, CDR2 LQKENI. Trimming removed 3 bases at V and 3 bases at J, with 5 bases between. CDR3 amino acids: CASSPSHTEAFF. The CDR3 DNA follows: TGTGCCAGCTCACCGAGCCACACTGAAGCTTTCTTT.

The J gene is TRBJ1-4, the V gene TRBV19; perhaps TRBD1 as D (6 bases). The CDR3 is 15 amino acids. Germline assignment: CDR1 LNHDA and CDR2 SQIVND (reference sequence). Trimming left V 9 bases short and J 7 bases short, with 21 bases between. DNA for the CDR3: TGTGCCAGCAAGAATCCGGGACACGGAGGTGAAAAACTGTTTTTT. It codes for CASKNPGHGGEKLFF. Filled out from reference TRBV19 and TRBJ1-4, the complete variable domain reads DGGITQSPKYLFRKEGQNVTLSCEQNLNHDAMYWYRQDPGQGLRLIYYSQIVNDFQKGDIAEGYSVSREKKESFPLTVTSAQKNPTAFYLCASKNPGHGGEKLFFGSGTQLSVL.

CDR3 sequence: CASSRRSRTGGNTIYF. For the CDR3, the DNA is TGTGCCAGCTCACGACGTTCTCGGACAGGGGGAAACACCATATATTTT. The rearrangement joins TRBV18 to TRBJ1-3; 8 bases are a match to TRBD1. The CDR3 contains 16 residues. CDR1 and CDR2 from the germline V gene are KGHSH and LQKENI. V trimming: 4 bases; J trimming: 4 bases; junction bases outside the gene matches: 9.

This chain connects TRBV5-4 to TRBJ2-2, with 15 bases lining up with TRBD2. CDR1 is SGHNT, CDR2 YYREEE, per germline (reference sequence). The J segment lost 2 bases and the V segment lost 0 bases, leaving 5 bases of the junction unmatched. The CDR3 totals 19 residues. Here the CDR3 DNA reads TGTGCCAGCAGCTTGGGCGGACTAGCGGGAGGGGCAAACACCGGGGAGCTGTTTTTT. It codes for CASSLGGLAGGANTGELFF.

The chain is built from TRBV6-5 and TRBJ2-7; TRBD2 aligns across 16 bases. Germline-derived CDR1 and CDR2 are MNHEY and SVGAGI. Germline trimming cut 6 bases from V and 5 bases from J; bases unmatched to any gene: 4. This CDR3 is 15 amino acids long. CDR3 protein: CASSSGTSGRDEQYF. The CDR3 DNA is TGTGCCAGCAGCTCGGGGACTAGCGGGAGGGACGAGCAGTACTTC.

J is TRBJ1-5 and V is TRBV7-2, with 9 bases that match TRBD1. V dropped 5 bases and J dropped 6; count of bases not matched to a gene: 8. The length of the CDR3 is 15 residues. Per the germline V gene, CDR1 is SGHTA and CDR2 is FQGNSA. Here the CDR3 reads CASSLGQGRRQPQHF. CDR3 in DNA: TGTGCCAGCAGCCTAGGACAGGGGAGGCGTCAGCCCCAGCATTTT. Full variable domain (missing parts from reference TRBV7-2 and TRBJ1-5): GAGVSQSPSNKVTEKGKDVELRCDPISGHTALYWYRQSLGQGLEFLIYFQGNSAPDKSGLPSDRFSAERTGGSVSTLTIQRTQQEDSAVYLCASSLGQGRRQPQHFGDGTRLSIL.

This clone was detected only once. The chain joins TRBV4-2 to TRBJ1-4; TRBD1 aligns across 7 bases. V was pared by 5 bases and J by 5 bases, with 5 bases of the junction left unmatched. The CDR3 has 14 amino acids. Germline CDR1 and CDR2: LGHNA and YNFKEQ. CDR3 amino acids: CASSEGQRNEKLFF. CDR3 nucleotides: TGTGCCAGCAGCGAGGGACAGAGAAATGAAAAACTGTTTTTT.

The V call is TRBV11-2, the J call TRBJ2-1; 11 bases are shared with TRBD2. Germline loops: CDR1 SGHAT, CDR2 FQNNGV. There are 17 residues in the CDR3. V gave up 5 bases and J gave up 0 bases; unmatched junction bases: 6. For the CDR3, the DNA is TGTGCCAGCAGCCCTCTAGCGGGAGGTTCCTCCTACAATGAGCAGTTCTTC. This encodes CASSPLAGGSSYNEQFF.

The V gene is TRBV5-4, the J gene TRBJ2-7; 8 positions agree with TRBD1. Trimming cost V 2 bases and J 2 bases; bases outside gene matches: 3. The CDR3 spans 14 residues. CDR1 and CDR2 (germline): SGHNT, YYREEE (reference sequence). The CDR3 region has the DNA TGTGCCAGCAGCTTCGGACAGGGCCCCTACGAGCAGTACTTC. It is translated as CASSFGQGPYEQYF.

The rearrangement uses TRBV20-1 and TRBJ2-1; D is perhaps TRBD2 (6 bases). Trimming left V 4 bases short and J 9 bases short, with 10 bases between. This CDR3 has 11 amino acids. Per germline, CDR1 DFQATT and CDR2 SNEGSKA (reference sequence). The CDR3 region has the DNA TGCAGTGCTACTGGGGGAGGTGAGCAGTTCTTC. Translated: CSATGGGEQFF.

The DNA for the CDR3 is TGTGCCAGCAGTTACCCGCAGGGTAACTATGGCTACACCTTC. Translated, it gives CASSYPQGNYGYTF. This chain connects TRBV6-2 or TRBV6-3 to TRBJ1-2, with a tentative D call TRBD1 (5 bases). Germline V gene data show CDR1 as MNHEY and CDR2 as SVGEGT. This CDR3 is built from 14 residues. V shed 2 bases and J shed 1 base, with 8 bases lying between them.

The rearrangement uses TRBV9 and TRBJ1-3; 7 nucleotides line up with TRBD1. CDR3 size: 15 residues. In germline, CDR1 is SGDLS, CDR2 YYNGEE. V lost 2 bases to trimming and J lost 0 bases; unmatched junction nucleotides: 2. The CDR3 region has the DNA TGTGCCAGCAGCGTCGACAGGGACTCTGGAAACACCATATATTTT. Protein sequence: CASSVDRDSGNTIYF.

This clone occurred once. The J gene is TRBJ2-1, the V gene TRBV2, with 7 bases matching TRBD1. The length of the CDR3 is 13 residues. CDR1 is SNHLY and CDR2 is FYNNEI in the germline V gene. With V trimmed by 5 bases and J by 8 bases, 6 bases remained unmatched. The CDR3: CASSLRQGDEQFF. The DNA for the CDR3 is TGTGCCAGCAGTCTACGACAGGGCGATGAGCAGTTCTTC.

The rearrangement uses TRBV19 and TRBJ1-2; 11 bases are a match to TRBD1. The CDR3 consists of 15 residues. V was pared by 7 bases and J by 7 bases, with 11 bases of the junction left unmatched. Germline V gene sequence: CDR1 LNHDA, CDR2 SQIVND (reference sequence). The CDR3 nucleotides are TGTGCCAGTATTTCTCGGGGACAGGGGGTGCTTGGCTACACCTTC. It yields the protein CASISRGQGVLGYTF.

The chain has TRBV19 and TRBJ2-7, with D possibly being TRBD2 (6 bases). Germline CDR1 is LNHDA and CDR2 is SQIVND (reference sequence). This CDR3 spans 14 amino acids. Trimming removed 1 base from V and 4 bases from J, with 11 bases in between. CDR3 bases: TGTGCCAGTAGTATAGGCGGGATATTGTACGAGCAGTACTTC. Its translation: CASSIGGILYEQYF.

CDR3 nucleotides: TGTGCCAGCAGCTCGGGACTAGCGGGAGGTTACGAGCAGTACTTC. Translated: CASSSGLAGGYEQYF. The chain is built from TRBV7-2 and TRBJ2-7; TRBD2 aligns across 15 bases. Germline assignment: CDR1 SGHTA and CDR2 FQGNSA. This CDR3 has 15 residues. V was pared by 4 bases and J by 4 bases, with 2 bases of the junction left unmatched.

This rearrangement joins TRBV19 to TRBJ2-7; D may be TRBD2 (6 bases). CDR1 is LNHDA and CDR2 is SQIVND in the germline V gene (reference sequence). The CDR3 has 12 amino acids. V shed 6 bases and J shed 6 bases, with 12 bases lying between them. In DNA, the CDR3 is TGTGCCAGTAGCTTCGGGGGTCTCGAGCAGTACTTC. It codes for CASSFGGLEQYF.

This clone was picked up one time. CDR3 sequence reads: CASSLEREAGWRGYTF. The CDR3 DNA is TGTGCCAGCAGCTTGGAAAGGGAGGCAGGCTGGAGGGGCTACACCTTC. This chain joins TRBV11-3 and TRBJ1-2; D is uncertain. Germline loops: CDR1 SGHNT, CDR2 YENEEA. The CDR3 loop spans 16 amino acids. V was clipped by 3 bases and J by 8 bases, with 22 bases between them.